The clone carrying this T cell receptor beta chain showed up just once. These data belong to a study of blood T cell repertoires in COVID-19. The overall study: From T cells, B-cell-depleted T cells, or PBMCs came the material, which was cDNA or gDNA.

Generated by immunoSEQ multiplex PCR, the TCRdb table keeps only in-frame clones and is missing some. The profile shows tens of thousands of clones, 80% to 90% of them singletons. This CDR3 has 17 residues. V gave up 5 bases and J gave up 0 bases; unmatched junction bases: 7. From germline, CDR1 is MNHEY and CDR2 SVGEGT. This TCR derives from a human donor with acute or convalescent COVID-19. The donor label of this sample is uncertain. Sequencing input: peripheral blood. The chain combines TRBV6-2 or TRBV6-3 with TRBJ2-7; 13 bases map to TRBD2. The CDR3 sequence is CASSTGTSGVRSYEQYF. The CDR3 DNA is TGTGCCAGCAGTACCGGGACTAGCGGGGTTCGCTCCTACGAGCAGTACTTC.